This T cell receptor (beta chain) was documented in a study of technical replicates of blood from several donors. Generated by immunoSEQ multiplex PCR, the TCRdb table keeps only in-frame clones and is missing some. This table holds some 82,000 clones, over 90% found once. This CDR3 has 16 residues. V lost 4 bases to trimming and J lost 0 bases; unmatched junction nucleotides: 6. From germline, CDR1 is SGDLS and CDR2 YYNGEE. The specimen sequenced was T cells isolated from PBMCs. The chain is built from TRBV9 and TRBJ1-3; TRBD1 agrees at 8 bases. This sequence was found in a human donor in good health. CDR3 residues: CASSTGTGISGNTIYF. Here the CDR3 DNA reads TGTGCCAGCAGCACCGGGACAGGTATCTCTGGAAACACCATATATTTT.